This T cell receptor beta chain emerged from a study of persistence of HIV-infected CD4 T cells. Findings of the study overall: TCRbeta richness was lower in CMV- and Gag-responding cells than in anti-CD3/anti-CD28-responding cells.

A word on this clone: Its antigen is undetermined.

Trimming took off 3 bases at V and 2 bases at J, with 8 bases between the two ends. Germline-derived CDR1 and CDR2 are MNHEY and SMNVEV (reference sequence). The CDR3 is 15 residues long. Cells were stimulated with overlapping HIV-1 Gag 15-mer peptides. Sorting selected CD4+ T cells upregulating both CD40 ligand and CD69. Undetectable plasma HIV-1 RNA below 50 copies/mL lasted at least 4 years. The immunoSEQ assay was version 4, run in survey mode. Each sample used up to about 1 ug genomic DNA diluted to roughly 10 ng/uL. The repertoire was sequenced with immunoSEQ multiplex PCR; TCRdb's copy has only in-frame clones and lacks some. The table includes approximately 18,000 clones, about 60% detected once.

The sequencing used CD4+ T cells sorted from PBMCs after approximately 20-hour stimulation, collected from a patient who received antiretroviral therapy. V gene TRBV27 combines with J gene TRBJ1-6, with D maybe TRBD1 (6 bases). The sequence was collected from an adult woman with HIV who was CMV-seropositive. The CDR3, as DNA: TGTGCCAGCAGTTTCAGGGACACCTATAATTCACCCCTCCACTTT. Residues: CASSFRDTYNSPLHF.